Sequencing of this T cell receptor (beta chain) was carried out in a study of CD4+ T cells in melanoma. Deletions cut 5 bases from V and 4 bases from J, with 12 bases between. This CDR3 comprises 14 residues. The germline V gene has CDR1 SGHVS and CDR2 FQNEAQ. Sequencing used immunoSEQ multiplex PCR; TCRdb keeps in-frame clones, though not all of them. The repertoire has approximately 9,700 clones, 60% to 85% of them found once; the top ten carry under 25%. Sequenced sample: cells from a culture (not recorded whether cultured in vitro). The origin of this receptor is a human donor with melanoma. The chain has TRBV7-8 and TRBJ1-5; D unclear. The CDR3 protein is CASSPPGWNQPQHF. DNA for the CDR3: TGTGCCAGCAGCCCCCCCGGGTGGAATCAGCCCCAGCATTTT.